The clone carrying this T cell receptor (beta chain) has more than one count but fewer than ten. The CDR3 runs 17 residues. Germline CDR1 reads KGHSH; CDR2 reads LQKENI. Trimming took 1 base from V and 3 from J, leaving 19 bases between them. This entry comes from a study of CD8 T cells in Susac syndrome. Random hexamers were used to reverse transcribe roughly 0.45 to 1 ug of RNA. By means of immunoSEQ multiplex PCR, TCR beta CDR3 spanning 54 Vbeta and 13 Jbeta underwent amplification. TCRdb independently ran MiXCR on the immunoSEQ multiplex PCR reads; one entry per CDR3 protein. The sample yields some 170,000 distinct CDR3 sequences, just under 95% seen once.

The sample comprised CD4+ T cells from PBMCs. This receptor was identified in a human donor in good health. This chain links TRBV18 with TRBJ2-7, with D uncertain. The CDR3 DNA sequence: TGTGCCAGCTCACCACGGCGCGTACGAGAGAACCACTACGAGCAGTACTTC. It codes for CASSPRRVRENHYEQYF. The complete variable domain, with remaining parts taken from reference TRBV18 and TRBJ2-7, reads NAGVMQNPRHLVRRRGQEARLRCSPMKGHSHVYWYRQLPEEGLKFMVYLQKENIIDESGMPKERFSAEFPKEGPSILRIQQVVRGDSAAYFCASSPRRVRENHYEQYFGPGTRLTVT.